Listed below are T cell receptor beta chains from one sample, sequenced in a study of T cells in Graves' hyperthyroidism and ophthalmopathy. MiXCR, applied by TCRdb to the multiplex PCR reads, yields one record per CDR3 protein. This sample carries roughly 250,000 distinct CDR3 sequences, more than 14% of them seen once, and the ten largest clones take 10% to 15%. Sequencing input: blood. The receptors were sampled from a woman aged 40 to 50 with Graves' hyperthyroidism that later progressed to Graves' ophthalmopathy. Each CDR3 is given with its conserved first and last residue. The D gene is left open where the match is weak. The size of a clone is reported for some rows only, either as once, few or many, or as a class for expanded clones.

abundance	v_gene	d_gene	j_gene	CDR3nt	CDR3aa
many	TRBV29-1	TRBD2	TRBJ2-2	TGCAGCGTTCTAGCGGGAGGGAACACCGGGGAGCTGTTTTTT	CSVLAGGNTGELFF
many	TRBV6-5	.	TRBJ2-3	TGTGCCAGCAGTTACCGACTGGACGCCCCTTCGCAGTATTTT	CASSYRLDAPSQYF
.	TRBV27	TRBD2	TRBJ2-2	TGTGCCAGCAGTTCCGGACTAGCGGGAGACACCGGGGAGCTGTTTTTT	CASSSGLAGDTGELFF
many	TRBV5-1	.	TRBJ1-6	TGCGCCAGCAGCTTGGGACTGCTTGGTTCACCCCTCCACTTT	CASSLGLLGSPLHF
many	TRBV4-1	TRBD1	TRBJ1-2	TGCGCCAGCAGCCGAGGGACAGCAGTCTATGGCTACACCTTC	CASSRGTAVYGYTF
many	TRBV20-1	.	TRBJ2-2	TGCAGTGCTAGAGGACTAGAAAACACCGGGGAGCTGTTTTTT	CSARGLENTGELFF
many	TRBV25-1	.	TRBJ2-6	TGTGCCAGCTACCACTCTGGGGCCAACGTCCTGACTTTC	CASYHSGANVLTF
many	TRBV27	TRBD2	TRBJ2-1	TGTGCCAGCAGTACACACGCGAGACTAGCGGGAGGGAGGGGTCGATACAATGAGCAGTTCTTC	CASSTHARLAGGRGRYNEQFF
many	TRBV10-1	.	TRBJ2-1	TGCGCCAGCGAAGGAAATCGGAATGAGCAGTTCTTC	CASEGNRNEQFF
.	TRBV2	.	TRBJ1-2	TGTGCCAGCAAGAAGACATCGGGGGGCTATGACTACACCTTC	CASKKTSGGYDYTF
many	TRBV19	TRBD1	TRBJ2-1	TGTGCCAGTAGTATAGAGCAGGGGGCCTTCTACAATGAGCAGTTCTTC	CASSIEQGAFYNEQFF
.	TRBV29-1	.	TRBJ1-5	TGCAGCGTTGTGTGGGGGACTAATCAGCCCCAGCATTTT	CSVVWGTNQPQHF
many	TRBV30	TRBD2	TRBJ2-7	TGTGCCTGGAGGGGAATAGCGGGGCCCTCCTACGAGCAGTACTTC	CAWRGIAGPSYEQYF
many	TRBV7-9	TRBD2	TRBJ2-3	TGTGCCAGCAGCTTATCGACTAGCGGGAAGACAGATACGCAGTATTTT	CASSLSTSGKTDTQYF
many	TRBV18	TRBD1	TRBJ2-3	TGTGCCAGCTCACCATGGACAGGGGGCACAGATACGCAGTATTTT	CASSPWTGGTDTQYF
many	TRBV20-1	TRBD1	TRBJ1-4	TGCAGTGCCAGACAGGGGGGCGGGCGAACTAATGAAAAACTGTTTTTT	CSARQGGGRTNEKLFF
many	TRBV20-1	.	TRBJ2-7	TGCAGTGCTAGCGCTTATGGTACGGGGCGCGGTTCCTACGAGCAGTACTTC	CSASAYGTGRGSYEQYF
many	TRBV27	.	TRBJ2-1	TGTGCCAGCAGTTCAATCCACACACACAATGAGCAGTTCTTC	CASSSIHTHNEQFF
many	TRBV12-3/TRBV12-4	.	TRBJ1-5	TGTGCCAGCAGTGGATGGGGTCAGCCCCAGCATTTT	CASSGWGQPQHF
few	TRBV4-1	.	TRBJ1-5	TGCGCCAGCAGCCAAGTCGTAGGAGAGCCCCAGCATTTT	CASSQVVGEPQHF
many	TRBV5-1	TRBD1	TRBJ2-6	TGCGCCAGCAGCTGGAGGACAGGGGGAAGCTCTGGGGCCAACGTCCTGACTTTC	CASSWRTGGSSGANVLTF
.	TRBV5-1	TRBD1	TRBJ1-4	TGCGCCAGCAGCTACCAGGGGGCGGAAGAAAAACTGTTTTTT	CASSYQGAEEKLFF